The table lists the clone carrying this T cell receptor (beta chain) with many counts. Its antigen remains unidentified. One end of the junction fails to match germline, which may point to a read error. Genomic DNA was the source, and TCR beta CDR3 was amplified from it by two-round multiplex PCR. First-round PCR, the initial amplification, used primers specific to each TRBV and TRBJ gene. One entry per CDR3 protein results from TCRdb running MiXCR on the multiplex PCR reads. The table lists about 47,000 distinct CDR3 sequences, roughly 36% of them singletons. This entry comes from a study of prognosis after radiotherapy for stage I lung cancer. The CDR3 spans 11 residues. Germline V gene lookup returns CDR1 MNHEY and CDR2 SVGEGT. With two time points in the design, 4.5 to 7 milliliters of peripheral blood were drawn at each one. Findings and limits, study-wide: As reported, TRBV and TRBJ gene usage differed between patients who had metastases and those who did not.

This sequence was found in a donor aged 50 or older with non-small cell lung cancer. The source material was PBMCs, sampled before or after stereotactic body radiation therapy (not recorded which). The genes are TRBV6-2 or TRBV6-3 and TRBJ2-7; D uncertain. The CDR3 nucleotides read TGTGCCGTTGGATGGGTCGACGCCGAAGACTTC. Amino acids: CAVGWVDAEDF.